The clone carrying this TCR beta chain was recorded once. No antigen is known for it. This sample was included in a study of graft-versus-host responses after intestinal transplantation. Study outcomes and limitations: Researchers found peak circulating GvH clone levels linked to early post-transplant HvG declines. Allografts of patients with graft-donor T cell macrochimerism showed high graft-versus-host to host-versus-graft clone ratios.

Clones were read by immunoSEQ multiplex PCR, and TCRdb kept only the in-frame ones, dropping some. Here the sample spans more than 100,000 clones, approximately 95% being singletons. V was clipped by 7 bases and J by 2 bases, with 12 bases between them. Germline loops: CDR1 MNHEY, CDR2 SVGAGI. The CDR3 consists of 13 residues. The starting material was unstimulated CD8+ T cells sorted from spleen or lymph node cells, obtained before intestinal transplant. The V call is TRBV6-5, the J call TRBJ2-7; perhaps D is TRBD1 or TRBD2 (5 bases each). The receptor's source is a human donor who received an intestinal transplant. In DNA form, the CDR3 reads TGTGCCAGCACTACGGGGACCCCCTACGAGCAGTACTTC. It yields the protein CASTTGTPYEQYF.